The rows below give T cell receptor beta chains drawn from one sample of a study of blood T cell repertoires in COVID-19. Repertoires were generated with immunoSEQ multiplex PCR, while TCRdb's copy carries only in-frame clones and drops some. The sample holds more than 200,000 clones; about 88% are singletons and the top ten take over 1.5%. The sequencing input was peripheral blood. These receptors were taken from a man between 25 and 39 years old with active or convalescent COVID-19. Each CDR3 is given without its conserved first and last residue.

ASRLGQKNTGELF	TRBV21-1	TRBJ2-2
ASSPQGADEQF	TRBV18	TRBJ2-1
ASSHPPSREGGYGYT	TRBV3-1/TRBV3-2	TRBJ1-2
ARSLCGTGLDEQY	TRBV7-5	TRBJ2-7
ASKAGATNEKLF	TRBV7-8	TRBJ1-4
ASRLATVDSGNTIY	TRBV2	TRBJ1-3
ASTHEGEYNSPLH	TRBV6-6	TRBJ1-6
ASSPDSNNQPQH	TRBV6-6	TRBJ1-5
ASSRGGPYGYT	TRBV6-5	TRBJ1-2
AWSVPRQGAGGYT	TRBV30	TRBJ1-2
SVELGRGYGYT	TRBV29-1	TRBJ1-2
ASTSSGQSSDTQY	TRBV5-1	TRBJ2-3
ASSEAVGDRVSEAF	TRBV2	TRBJ1-1
ASSGRTSSYEQY	TRBV2	TRBJ2-7
ASSPRASGGVQQF	TRBV18	TRBJ2-1
ASSLQELVLNYGYT	TRBV5-1	TRBJ1-2
ASSIQGRNTEAF	TRBV14	TRBJ1-1
ATEITRATYT	TRBV2	TRBJ1-2
ASSKGQPTGELF	TRBV7-8	TRBJ2-2
ASSASGLAGGLYEQY	TRBV11-2	TRBJ2-7
ASSSPGSGNTIY	TRBV19	TRBJ1-3
ASSPGSNQPQH	TRBV2	TRBJ1-5